The 9 T cell receptor beta chains below all came from one sample that was sequenced in a study of blood T cell repertoires in COVID-19. Method: immunoSEQ multiplex PCR; TCRdb's copy keeps in-frame clones and lacks some. The table records just over 300,000 clones, approximately 86% of them present only once. Sample: peripheral blood. Every receptor here comes from a man between 18 and 35 years old with active or convalescent COVID-19.

This rearrangement joins TRBV5-4 to TRBJ2-5; 14 bases map to TRBD2. V lost 4 bases and J lost 5; bases outside the gene matches: 7. Germline-derived CDR1 and CDR2 are SGHNT and YYREEE (reference sequence). The CDR3 has 16 residues. For the CDR3, the DNA is TGTGCCAGCAGCGAAGGACTAGCGGGGGGATGGGAGACCCAGTACTTC. Protein: CASSEGLAGGWETQYF.

The table lists this clone with many counts. The genes are TRBV25-1 and TRBJ2-7, with 7 bases identical to TRBD1. Trimming took 7 bases from V and 4 from J; bases not matched to a gene: 4. Germline V gene lookup returns CDR1 MGHDK and CDR2 SYGVNS. CDR3 size: 12 residues. In DNA, the CDR3 is TGTGCCAGCAAGGGACAGATGTACGAGCAGTACTTC. Its translation: CASKGQMYEQYF.

CDR3 sequence (DNA): TGTGCCAGCAGCTTAAGACTAGCCGGGGAGCTGTTTTTT. Residues: CASSLRLAGELFF. V and J are TRBV7-2 and TRBJ2-2, with D perhaps TRBD2 (6 bases). There are 13 residues in the CDR3. V gave up 2 bases and J gave up 6 bases, with 7 bases separating them. Germline loops: CDR1 SGHTA, CDR2 FQGNSA.

This chain connects TRBV19 to TRBJ2-7, with TRBD1 as a possible D gene (5 bases). Looked up from germline, CDR1 is LNHDA and CDR2 is SQIVND (reference sequence). V lost 7 bases and J lost 3, with 16 bases in between. The CDR3 totals 14 residues. In nucleotides, the CDR3 is TGTGCCAGTAAGCCATCTGACAGACACTACGAGCAGTACTTC. It specifies CASKPSDRHYEQYF.

The chain uses TRBV27 and TRBJ2-3; 11 nucleotides match TRBD2. This CDR3 is built from 18 residues. V shed 5 bases, J shed 2 bases, and the junction held 12 bases outside the gene matches. The V gene's germline CDR1 is MNHEY and CDR2 SMNVEV (reference sequence). The CDR3 sequence is CASSTSGGTQFYTDTQYF. The CDR3 coding sequence is TGTGCCAGCAGTACTAGCGGGGGAACCCAGTTCTACACAGATACGCAGTATTTT.

The count of this clone is one. This sequence joins TRBV27 and TRBJ2-5; a possible D gene is TRBD1 (6 bases). Per germline, CDR1 MNHEY and CDR2 SMNVEV (reference sequence). CDR3 size: 14 residues. V shed 5 bases and J shed 5 bases, with 15 bases lying between them. CDR3 residues: CASSAQTGRETQYF. CDR3 in DNA: TGTGCCAGCAGTGCCCAGACAGGAAGGGAGACCCAGTACTTC.

This rearrangement joins TRBV27 to TRBJ1-2, with 12 bases fitting TRBD1. J gave up 8 bases and V 1 base, and 8 bases lay outside the gene matches. The CDR3 runs to 16 residues. Germline V gene data show CDR1 as MNHEY and CDR2 as SMNVEV (reference sequence). The CDR3 coding sequence is TGTGCCAGCAGTTTATTACCGGGACAGGGGGCGCGGGGCTACACCTTC. It specifies CASSLLPGQGARGYTF.

The rearrangement uses TRBV6-1 and TRBJ2-1; TRBD2 matches 13 bases. Germline CDR1 and CDR2: MNHNS and SASEGT. The CDR3 extends over 15 amino acids. With 3 bases clipped from V and 14 bases from J, the junction kept 10 bases outside the gene matches. The CDR3 DNA sequence: TGTGCCAGCAGTGATCGCAGGACTAGCGGGGGACAAAAGTTCTTC. This codes for CASSDRRTSGGQKFF.

The chain employs TRBV6-5 and TRBJ1-2, with D possibly TRBD1 on 5 matching bases. Germline lookup yields CDR1 MNHEY and CDR2 SVGAGI. The CDR3 loop spans 13 amino acids. The V end was cut by 7 bases, the J end by 5 bases, with 14 bases between. CDR3 in DNA: TGTGCCAGCATCGGGGGGTTTGGATATGGCTACACCTTC. This translates into CASIGGFGYGYTF.